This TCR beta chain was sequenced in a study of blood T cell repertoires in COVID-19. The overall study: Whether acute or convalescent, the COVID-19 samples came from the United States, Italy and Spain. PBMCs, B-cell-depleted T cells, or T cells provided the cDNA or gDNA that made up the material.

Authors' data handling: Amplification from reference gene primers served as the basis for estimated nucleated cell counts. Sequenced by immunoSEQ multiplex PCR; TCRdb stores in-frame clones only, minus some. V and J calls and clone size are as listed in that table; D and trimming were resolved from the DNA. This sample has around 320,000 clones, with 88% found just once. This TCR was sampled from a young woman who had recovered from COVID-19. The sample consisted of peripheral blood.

DNA of the CDR3: TGTGCCAGCAGTCCCCGGGGGGCGCAGGACTATGGCTACACCTTC. Translation: CASSPRGAQDYGYTF. The V gene is TRBV14, the J gene TRBJ1-2; D perhaps matches TRBD1 (6 bases). The germline gives CDR1 SGHDN, CDR2 FVKESK. The CDR3 is 15 amino acids. V was clipped by 6 bases and J by 3 bases, with 17 bases between them.